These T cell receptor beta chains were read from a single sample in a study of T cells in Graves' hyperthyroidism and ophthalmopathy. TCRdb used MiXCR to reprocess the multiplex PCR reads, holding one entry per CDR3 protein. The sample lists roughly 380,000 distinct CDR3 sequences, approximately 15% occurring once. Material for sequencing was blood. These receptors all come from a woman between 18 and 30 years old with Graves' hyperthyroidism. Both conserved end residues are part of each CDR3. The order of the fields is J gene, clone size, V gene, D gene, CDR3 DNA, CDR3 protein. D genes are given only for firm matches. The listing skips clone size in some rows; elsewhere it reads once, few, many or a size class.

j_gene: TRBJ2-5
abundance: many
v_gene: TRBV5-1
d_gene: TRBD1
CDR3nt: TGCGCCAGCACAGTAAGACAGGGGGCCCGCGAGACCCAGTACTTC
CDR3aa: CASTVRQGARETQYF

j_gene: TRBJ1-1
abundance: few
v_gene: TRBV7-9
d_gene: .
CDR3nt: TGTGCCAGCAGCTCCCGGGGGGGTGGGGCTGAAGCTTTCTTT
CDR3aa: CASSSRGGGAEAFF

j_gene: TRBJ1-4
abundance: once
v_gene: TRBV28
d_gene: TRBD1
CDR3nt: TGTGCCAGCAGTTCAGGACAGGCAACTAATGAAAAACTGTTTTTT
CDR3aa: CASSSGQATNEKLFF

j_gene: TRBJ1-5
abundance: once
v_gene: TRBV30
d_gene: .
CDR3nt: TGTGCCTGGAGTCTCCGATGGGGCCAAAATCAGCCCCAGCATTTT
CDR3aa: CAWSLRWGQNQPQHF

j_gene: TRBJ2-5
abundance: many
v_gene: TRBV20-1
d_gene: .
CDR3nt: TGCAGTGCTAGAGATTGGGCAGAGACCCAGTACTTC
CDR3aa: CSARDWAETQYF

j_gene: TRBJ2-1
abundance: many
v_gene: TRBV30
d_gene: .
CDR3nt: TGTGCCTGGTTCACAATAGGACATGAGCAGTTCTTC
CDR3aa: CAWFTIGHEQFF

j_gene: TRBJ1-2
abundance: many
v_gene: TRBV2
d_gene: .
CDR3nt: TGTGCCAGCAGTGAACCGACAGTTGCAAACTATGGCTACACCTTC
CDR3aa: CASSEPTVANYGYTF

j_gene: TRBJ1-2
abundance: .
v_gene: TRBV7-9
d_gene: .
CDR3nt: TGTGCCAGCAGCTTAGATAGTGATAGGGTATATGGCTACACCTTC
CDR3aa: CASSLDSDRVYGYTF

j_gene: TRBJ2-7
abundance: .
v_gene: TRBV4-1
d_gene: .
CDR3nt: TGCGCCAGCAGCCAAGATCTCCGGGGGAGCTCCTACGAGCAGTACTTC
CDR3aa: CASSQDLRGSSYEQYF

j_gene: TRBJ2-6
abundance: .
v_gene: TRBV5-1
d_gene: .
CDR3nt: TGCGCCAGCAGCTTGGTTGGCAGGGGAGGCTCTGGGGCCAACGTCCTGACTTTC
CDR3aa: CASSLVGRGGSGANVLTF

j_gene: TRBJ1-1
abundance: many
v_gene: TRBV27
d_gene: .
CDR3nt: TGTGCCAGCACCCCGGACGCAGAGAACACTGAAGCTTTCTTT
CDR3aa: CASTPDAENTEAFF

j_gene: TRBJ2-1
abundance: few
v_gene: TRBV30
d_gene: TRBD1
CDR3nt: TGTGCCTGGAGTGTAAGTCGACAGGGATCCTACAATGAGCAGTTCTTC
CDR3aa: CAWSVSRQGSYNEQFF

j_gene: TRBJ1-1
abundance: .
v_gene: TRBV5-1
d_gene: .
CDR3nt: TGCGCCAGCAGCTTGGGAGCGACGGGGAACACTGAAGCTTTCTTT
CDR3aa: CASSLGATGNTEAFF

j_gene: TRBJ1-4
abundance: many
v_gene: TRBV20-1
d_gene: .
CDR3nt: TGCAGTGCTAGAGAGACGGCTGCAACTAATGAAAAACTGTTTTTT
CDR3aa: CSARETAATNEKLFF

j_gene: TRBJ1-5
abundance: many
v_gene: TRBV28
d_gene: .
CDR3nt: TGTGCCAGCAGTTTAATGGGTAATCAGCCCCAGCATTTT
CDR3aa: CASSLMGNQPQHF

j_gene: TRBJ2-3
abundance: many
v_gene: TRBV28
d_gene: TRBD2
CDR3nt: TGTGCCAGTACTAGCGGGAGCGCTAGCACAGATACGCAGTATTTT
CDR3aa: CASTSGSASTDTQYF

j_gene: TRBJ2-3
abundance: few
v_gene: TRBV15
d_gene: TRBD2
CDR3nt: TGTGCCACCAGCCCCGGGACTAGGAGCACAGATACGCAGTATTTT
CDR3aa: CATSPGTRSTDTQYF

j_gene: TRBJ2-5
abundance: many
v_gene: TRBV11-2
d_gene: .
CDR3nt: TGTGCCAGCAGCTTTAGAATGGGACCGGAAGGGACCCAGTACTTC
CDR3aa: CASSFRMGPEGTQYF

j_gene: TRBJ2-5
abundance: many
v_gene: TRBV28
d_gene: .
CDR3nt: TGTGCCAGCAGTTTGATAAGCCAAGAGACCCAGTACTTC
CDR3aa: CASSLISQETQYF

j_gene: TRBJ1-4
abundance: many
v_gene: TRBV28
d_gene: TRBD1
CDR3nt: TGTGCCAGCAGCAGGGTGGGGACAGGGCTAGGTCCTAATGAAAAACTGTTTTTT
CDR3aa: CASSRVGTGLGPNEKLFF

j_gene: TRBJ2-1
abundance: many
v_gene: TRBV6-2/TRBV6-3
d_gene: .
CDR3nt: TGTGCCAGCAGTTACTCGACCGGGGATCTAGTCAATGAGCAGTTCTTC
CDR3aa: CASSYSTGDLVNEQFF

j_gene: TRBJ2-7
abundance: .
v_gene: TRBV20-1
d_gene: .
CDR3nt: TGCAGTGCTAGAGAGGTCCAGGCCTCCTACGAGCAGTACTTC
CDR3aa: CSAREVQASYEQYF